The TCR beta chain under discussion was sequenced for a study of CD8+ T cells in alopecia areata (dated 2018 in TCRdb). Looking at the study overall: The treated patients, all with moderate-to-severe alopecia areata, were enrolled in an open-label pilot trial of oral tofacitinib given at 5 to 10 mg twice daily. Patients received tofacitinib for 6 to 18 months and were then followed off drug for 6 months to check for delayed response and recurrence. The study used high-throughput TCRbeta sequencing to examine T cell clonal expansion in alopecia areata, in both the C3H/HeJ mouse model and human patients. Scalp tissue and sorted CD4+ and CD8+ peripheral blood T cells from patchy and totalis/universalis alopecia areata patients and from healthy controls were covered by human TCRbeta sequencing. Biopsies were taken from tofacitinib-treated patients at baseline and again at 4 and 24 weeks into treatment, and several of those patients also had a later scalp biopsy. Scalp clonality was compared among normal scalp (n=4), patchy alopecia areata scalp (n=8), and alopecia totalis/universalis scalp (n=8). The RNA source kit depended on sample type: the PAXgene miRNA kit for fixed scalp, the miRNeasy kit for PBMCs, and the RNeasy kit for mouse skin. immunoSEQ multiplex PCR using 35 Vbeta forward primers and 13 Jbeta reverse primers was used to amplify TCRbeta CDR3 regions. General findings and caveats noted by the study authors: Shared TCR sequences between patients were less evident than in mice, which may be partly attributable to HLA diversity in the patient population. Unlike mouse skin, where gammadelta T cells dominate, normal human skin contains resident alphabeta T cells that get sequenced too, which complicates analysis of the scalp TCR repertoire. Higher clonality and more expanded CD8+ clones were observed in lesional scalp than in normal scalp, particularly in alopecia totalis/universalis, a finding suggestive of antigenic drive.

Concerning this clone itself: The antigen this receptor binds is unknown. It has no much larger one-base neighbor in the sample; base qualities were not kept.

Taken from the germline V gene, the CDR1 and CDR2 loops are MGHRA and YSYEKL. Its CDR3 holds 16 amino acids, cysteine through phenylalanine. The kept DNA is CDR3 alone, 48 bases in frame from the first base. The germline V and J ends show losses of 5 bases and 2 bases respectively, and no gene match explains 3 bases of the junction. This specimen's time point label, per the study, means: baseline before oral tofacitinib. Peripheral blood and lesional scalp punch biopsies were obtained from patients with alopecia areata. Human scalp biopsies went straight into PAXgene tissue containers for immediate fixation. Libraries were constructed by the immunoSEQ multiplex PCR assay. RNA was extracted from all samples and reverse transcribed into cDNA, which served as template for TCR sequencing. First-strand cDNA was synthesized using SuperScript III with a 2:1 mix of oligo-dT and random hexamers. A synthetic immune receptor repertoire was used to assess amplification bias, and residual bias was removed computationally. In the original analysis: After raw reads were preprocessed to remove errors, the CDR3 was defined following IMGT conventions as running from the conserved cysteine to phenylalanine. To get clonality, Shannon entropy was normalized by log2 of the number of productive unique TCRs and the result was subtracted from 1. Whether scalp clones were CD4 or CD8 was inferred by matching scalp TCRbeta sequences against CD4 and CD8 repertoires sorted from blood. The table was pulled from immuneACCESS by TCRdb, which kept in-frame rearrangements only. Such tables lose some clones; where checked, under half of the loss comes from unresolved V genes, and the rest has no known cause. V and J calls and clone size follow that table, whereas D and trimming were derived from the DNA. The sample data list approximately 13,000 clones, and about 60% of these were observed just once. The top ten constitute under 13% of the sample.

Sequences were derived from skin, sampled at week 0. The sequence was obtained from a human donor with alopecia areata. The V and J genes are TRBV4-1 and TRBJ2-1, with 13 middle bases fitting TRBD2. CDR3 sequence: CASSSTSGGAYNEQFF. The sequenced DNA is TGCGCCAGCAGCTCCACTAGCGGGGGGGCCTACAATGAGCAGTTCTTC.